Shown below are 9 T cell receptor beta chains from a single sample sequenced in a study of blood T cell repertoires in COVID-19. Produced via immunoSEQ multiplex PCR; TCRdb's table is partial and in-frame only. Among 290,000 or so clones listed, about 88% were seen once. Source material: peripheral blood. The receptors derive from a man between 65 and 85 years old with acute or convalescent COVID-19.

The chain employs TRBV2 and TRBJ2-1; TRBD2 agrees at 12 bases. Germline CDR1 is SNHLY and CDR2 is FYNNEI. Trimming took 8 bases from V and 8 from J; bases not matched to a gene: 7. The CDR3 loop spans 14 amino acids. Here the CDR3 reads CASGETSGSDEQFF. DNA for the CDR3: TGTGCCAGCGGAGAGACTAGCGGGAGCGATGAGCAGTTCTTC.

The chain combines TRBV11-3 with TRBJ2-6, with 7 bases aligning to TRBD1. Germline V CDR1 and CDR2: SGHNT, YENEEA. V was pared by 2 bases and J by 3 bases, with 4 bases of the junction left unmatched. The CDR3 spans 16 residues. In nucleotides, the CDR3 is TGTGCCAGCAGCTTATCAGGGGGATATGGGGCCAACGTCCTGACTTTC. It encodes CASSLSGGYGANVLTF.

The chain links TRBV7-2 to TRBJ2-7, with 12 bases matching TRBD2. Germline V gene sequence: CDR1 SGHTA, CDR2 FQGNSA. The V segment lost 5 bases and the J segment 3 bases; nucleotides outside the gene matches: 8. This CDR3 region has 16 residues. This chain's CDR3 is CASSQTSGGTLYEQYF. CDR3 sequence (DNA): TGTGCCAGCAGCCAGACTAGCGGGGGCACACTCTACGAGCAGTACTTC. Combining the CDR3 with reference TRBV7-2 and TRBJ2-7 gives the whole variable domain GAGVSQSPSNKVTEKGKDVELRCDPISGHTALYWYRQSLGQGLEFLIYFQGNSAPDKSGLPSDRFSAERTGGSVSTLTIQRTQQEDSAVYLCASSQTSGGTLYEQYFGPGTRLTVT.

The CDR3 coding sequence is TGTGCCAGCACCGTCGGACAGAACACTGAAGCTTTCTTT. Residues: CASTVGQNTEAFF. The chain is built from TRBV6-5 and TRBJ1-1, with D tentatively TRBD1 (5 bases). CDR1 and CDR2 (germline): MNHEY, SVGAGI. The CDR3 extends over 13 amino acids. The germline V and J ends were trimmed by 7 bases and 1 base, with 10 bases remaining between them.

Here the CDR3 DNA reads TGTGCCAGCAGCTTAGCAGGCCCGGGAACCCTTGGCTACACCTTC. Translation gives CASSLAGPGTLGYTF. The chain combines TRBV7-2 with TRBJ1-2, with D hard to call. Trimming pared 0 bases from V and 7 bases from J, leaving 15 bases between. Germline V lookup: CDR1 SGHTA, CDR2 FQGNSA. The CDR3 is made up of 15 amino acids.

The rearrangement joins TRBV6-2 or TRBV6-3 to TRBJ1-4; a weak D match, TRBD1 (6 bases). CDR3 length: 15 residues. Germline V gene data show CDR1 as MNHEY and CDR2 as SVGEGT. Trimming pared 5 bases from V and 3 bases from J, leaving 13 bases between. CDR3 in amino acids: CASSTTGTANEKLFF. The DNA of the CDR3 is TGTGCCAGCAGTACTACAGGGACGGCTAATGAAAAACTGTTTTTT.

This chain links TRBV20-1 with TRBJ1-5, with TRBD1 matching over 11 bases. Germline assignment: CDR1 DFQATT and CDR2 SNEGSKA (reference sequence). V dropped 3 bases and J dropped 11; count of bases not matched to a gene: 15. The CDR3 has 16 amino acids. CDR3 nucleotides: TGCAGTGCTAGTGGGGGACAGGGGGTCGGGGATCGAGCCCAGCATTTT. Protein: CSASGGQGVGDRAQHF.

The J gene is TRBJ2-1, the V gene TRBV7-2; D perhaps matches TRBD2 (6 bases). The CDR3 runs 16 residues. From germline, CDR1 is SGHTA and CDR2 FQGNSA. Trimming shortened V by 5 bases and J by 9 bases, and 23 bases separated the two germline ends. The CDR3, as DNA: TGTGCCAGCAGCCTCTTAGGGGTCCCAGGGCGGGGTGAGCAGTTCTTC. Translated, it gives CASSLLGVPGRGEQFF. Based on the CDR3 plus reference TRBV7-2 and TRBJ2-1, the full variable domain is GAGVSQSPSNKVTEKGKDVELRCDPISGHTALYWYRQSLGQGLEFLIYFQGNSAPDKSGLPSDRFSAERTGGSVSTLTIQRTQQEDSAVYLCASSLLGVPGRGEQFFGPGTRLTVL.

V and J are TRBV7-3 and TRBJ2-3; possibly TRBD1 for D (6 bases). This CDR3 is 15 amino acids long. The germline gives CDR1 SGHTA, CDR2 FQGTGA. The V end was cut by 4 bases, the J end by 0 bases, with 11 bases between. Here the CDR3 reads CASSSQGTSTDTQYF. The CDR3 DNA follows: TGTGCCAGCAGCTCACAGGGCACTAGCACAGATACGCAGTATTTT.